Shown below are 8 T cell receptor beta chains from a single sample sequenced in a study of regulatory T cells in long-lasting Graves disease. Time point defined: persistent/refractory GD, antithyroid drugs over 5 years with positive TRAb. Extracted PBMC RNA gave rise to the TCR library. With iRepertoire HTBI primers and Arm-PCR of CDR3 regions, TCR beta libraries were built. MiXCR, run by TCRdb on the multiplex PCR reads, gives a single entry per CDR3 protein. The sample contains approximately 360,000 distinct CDR3 sequences, roughly 24% of which appear only once. This specimen was peripheral blood mononuclear cells (PBMCs), taken when the disease was refractory, from a patient treated with antithyroid drugs. Receptor source: a woman aged 35 to 49 with Graves disease.

This clonotype showed up many times. The chain couples TRBV28 to TRBJ1-4; the D is unclear. Germline loops: CDR1 MDHEN, CDR2 SYDVKM. V was shortened by 2 bases and J by 3 bases, with 10 bases between the two germline ends. The CDR3 loop spans 15 amino acids. CDR3 nucleotide sequence: TGTGCCAGCAGTTTACTCGGACTGTCTAATGAAAAACTGTTTTTT. This encodes CASSLLGLSNEKLFF.

This clonotype has ten or more counts. This chain uses TRBV11-2 with TRBJ1-2; D possibly corresponds to TRBD1 (6 bases). This CDR3 region has 13 residues. CDR1 and CDR2 from the germline V gene are SGHAT and FQNNGV. V lost 5 bases, J lost 4 bases, and 11 bases lay in between. This CDR3 reads CASSQGGVYGYTF. CDR3 DNA sequence: TGTGCCAGCAGCCAAGGGGGGGTCTATGGCTACACCTTC.

The table lists this clonotype with many counts. This chain uses TRBV29-1 with TRBJ2-7; no clear D gene. The ends were cut back, 7 bases at V and 1 base at J, with 11 bases in the middle. The CDR3 consists of 12 residues. Germline V gene data show CDR1 as SQVTM and CDR2 as ANQGSEA. CDR3 DNA: TGCAGCGCCGTCGGGTCTTCCTACGAGCAGTACTTC. Its protein is CSAVGSSYEQYF.

This clonotype was seen at least ten times. V and J are TRBV28 and TRBJ2-5, with D possibly TRBD1 on 6 matching bases. The germline V and J ends were trimmed by 9 bases and 5 bases, with 16 bases remaining between them. CDR3 length: 13 amino acids. The V gene's germline CDR1 is MDHEN and CDR2 SYDVKM. The CDR3 sequence is CASQQGFGETQYF. In DNA, the CDR3 is TGTGCCAGTCAACAGGGCTTTGGGGAGACCCAGTACTTC.

With regard to this clonotype: A read error is possible here, since a much larger clone lies one base away. No conserved phenylalanine or tryptophan is present at the end of the CDR3, so a read error is the likely explanation. The J gene is TRBJ2-7, the V gene TRBV3-1; D call uncertain. The CDR3 is 14 amino acids. V was shortened by 3 bases and J by 6 bases, with 15 bases between the two germline ends. Germline CDR1 is LGHDT and CDR2 is YNNKEL (reference sequence). In nucleotides, the CDR3 is TGTGCCAGCAGCCAGGTCTTCCTCGCTATCGAGCAGTACTCC. Encoded protein: CASSQVFLAIEQYS.

This clonotype was counted a few times. This chain links TRBV12-3 or TRBV12-4 with TRBJ1-1, with 8 bases that match TRBD1. The CDR3 is 15 residues long. With 5 bases clipped from V and 3 bases from J, the junction kept 8 bases outside the gene matches. The DNA for the CDR3 is TGTGCCAGCAGTGACCCCCCAGGGGGCTACACTGAAGCTTTCTTT. Translation gives CASSDPPGGYTEAFF.

The J gene is TRBJ1-1, the V gene TRBV6-1; tentative D call: TRBD1 (5 bases). The CDR3 has 18 amino acids. The germline V gene encodes CDR1 MNHNS and CDR2 SASEGT. The V gene lost 7 bases and the J gene lost 2 bases, with 26 bases spanning the gap. The CDR3 sequence: CASIRLTRTPRSNTEAFF. The CDR3, as DNA: TGTGCCAGCATCAGGCTTACTAGGACACCAAGGTCTAACACTGAAGCTTTCTTT.

This clonotype appeared many times. The chain joins TRBV28 to TRBJ2-4; TRBD2 agrees at 7 bases. The CDR3 is made up of 14 amino acids. V trimming: 2 bases; J trimming: 5 bases; junction bases outside the gene matches: 3. Looked up from germline, CDR1 is MDHEN and CDR2 is SYDVKM. CDR3 region: CASSLAGVENIQYF. The DNA of the CDR3 is TGTGCCAGCAGTTTAGCGGGAGTCGAAAACATTCAGTACTTC.